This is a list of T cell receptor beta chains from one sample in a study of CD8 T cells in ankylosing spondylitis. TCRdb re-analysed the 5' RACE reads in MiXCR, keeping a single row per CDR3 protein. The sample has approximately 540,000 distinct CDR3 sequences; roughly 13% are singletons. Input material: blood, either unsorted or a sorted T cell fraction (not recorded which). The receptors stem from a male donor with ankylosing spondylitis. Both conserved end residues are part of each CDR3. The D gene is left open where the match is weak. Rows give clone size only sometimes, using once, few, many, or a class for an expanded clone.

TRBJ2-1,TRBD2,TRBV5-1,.,CASSLLTSGSYNEQFF,TGCGCCAGCAGCTTATTGACTAGCGGCTCCTACAATGAGCAGTTCTTC
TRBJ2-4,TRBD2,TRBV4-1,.,CASSQGLAGDGVGAKNIQYF,TGCGCCAGCAGCCAAGGGCTAGCGGGAGATGGGGTGGGAGCCAAAAACATTCAGTACTTC
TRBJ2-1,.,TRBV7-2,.,CASSLVQGGYNEQFF,TGTGCCAGCAGCTTAGTCCAGGGGGGTTACAATGAGCAGTTCTTC
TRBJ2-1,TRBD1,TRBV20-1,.,CSAGDDRDSYNEQFF,TGCAGTGCTGGGGACGACAGGGACTCCTACAATGAGCAGTTCTTC
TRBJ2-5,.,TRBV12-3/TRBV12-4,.,CASTGLNHLETQYF,TGTGCCAGCACAGGACTAAACCATCTGGAGACCCAGTACTTC
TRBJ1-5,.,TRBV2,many,CASRQGPNQPQHF,TGTGCCAGCAGACAGGGACCCAATCAGCCCCAGCATTTT
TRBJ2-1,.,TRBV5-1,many,CASSLEGGEQFF,TGCGCCAGCAGCTTGGAGGGTGGAGAGCAGTTCTTC
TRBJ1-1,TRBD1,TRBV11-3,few,CASSSQTGGRTEAFF,TGTGCCAGCAGCTCCCAGACAGGGGGGAGGACTGAAGCTTTCTTT
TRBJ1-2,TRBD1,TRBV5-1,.,CASSFIEGAIGYTF,TGCGCCAGCAGCTTCATCGAGGGGGCAATTGGCTACACCTTC
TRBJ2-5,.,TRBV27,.,CASSNFRGSYPLETQYF,TGTGCCAGCAGTAACTTCCGGGGTAGTTATCCGCTGGAGACCCAGTACTTC
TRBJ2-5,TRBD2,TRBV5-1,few,CASSLAPLAAPGETQYF,TGCGCCAGCAGCTTGGCCCCACTAGCGGCCCCGGGAGAGACCCAGTACTTC
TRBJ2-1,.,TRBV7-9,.,CASSLKIGYNEQFF,TGTGCCAGCAGTTTAAAAATCGGCTACAATGAGCAGTTCTTC
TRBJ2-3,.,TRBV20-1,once,CSAPEGTDTQYF,TGCAGTGCTCCCGAGGGAACAGATACGCAGTATTTT
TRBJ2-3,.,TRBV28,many,CASNPGQTSTDTQYF,TGTGCCAGCAACCCGGGACAAACTAGCACAGATACGCAGTATTTT
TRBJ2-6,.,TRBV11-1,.,CASSLGRKWPTEGSGANVLTF,TGTGCCAGCAGCTTAGGGCGTAAGTGGCCCACCGAGGGCTCTGGGGCCAACGTCCTGACTTTC
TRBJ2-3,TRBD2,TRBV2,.,CASTENPSGRTDTQYF,TGTGCCAGCACCGAAAACCCTAGCGGCCGCACAGATACGCAGTATTTT